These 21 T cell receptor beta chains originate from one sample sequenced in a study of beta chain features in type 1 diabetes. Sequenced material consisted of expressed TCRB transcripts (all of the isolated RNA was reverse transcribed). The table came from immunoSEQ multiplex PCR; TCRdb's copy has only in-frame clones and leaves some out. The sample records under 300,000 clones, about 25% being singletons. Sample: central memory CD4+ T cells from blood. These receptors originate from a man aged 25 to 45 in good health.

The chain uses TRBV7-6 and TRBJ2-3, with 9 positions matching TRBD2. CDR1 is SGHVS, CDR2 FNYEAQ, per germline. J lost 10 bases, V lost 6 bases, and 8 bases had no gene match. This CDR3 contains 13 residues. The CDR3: CASSRLEREAQYF. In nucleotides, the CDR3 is TGTGCCAGCAGTCGACTCGAGCGGGAGGCGCAGTATTTT.

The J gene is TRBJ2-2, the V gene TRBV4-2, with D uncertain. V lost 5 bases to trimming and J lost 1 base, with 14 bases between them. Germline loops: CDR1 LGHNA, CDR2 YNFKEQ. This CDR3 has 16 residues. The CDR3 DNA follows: TGTGCCAGCAGCTTGGTAGGGCAGTGGAACACCGGGGAGCTGTTTTTT. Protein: CASSLVGQWNTGELFF.

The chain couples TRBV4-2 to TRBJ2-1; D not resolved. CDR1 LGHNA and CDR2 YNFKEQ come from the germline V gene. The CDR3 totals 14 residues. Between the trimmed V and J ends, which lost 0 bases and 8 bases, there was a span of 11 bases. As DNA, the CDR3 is TGTGCCAGCAGCCAAGATAGGGCCGACTATGAGCAGTTCTTC. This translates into CASSQDRADYEQFF.

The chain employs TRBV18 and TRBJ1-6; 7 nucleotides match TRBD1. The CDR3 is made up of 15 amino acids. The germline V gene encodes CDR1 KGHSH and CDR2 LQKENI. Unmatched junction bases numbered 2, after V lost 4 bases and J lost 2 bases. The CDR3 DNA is TGTGCCAGCTCACTTGGACAGGCCTATAATTCACCCCTCCACTTT. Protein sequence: CASSLGQAYNSPLHF.

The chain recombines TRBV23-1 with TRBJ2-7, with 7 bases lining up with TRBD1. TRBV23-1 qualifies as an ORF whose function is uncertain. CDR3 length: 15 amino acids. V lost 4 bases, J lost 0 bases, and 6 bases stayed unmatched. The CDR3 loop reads CASSPPGQTSYEQYF. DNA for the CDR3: TGCGCCAGCAGTCCACCGGGACAGACCTCCTACGAGCAGTACTTC.

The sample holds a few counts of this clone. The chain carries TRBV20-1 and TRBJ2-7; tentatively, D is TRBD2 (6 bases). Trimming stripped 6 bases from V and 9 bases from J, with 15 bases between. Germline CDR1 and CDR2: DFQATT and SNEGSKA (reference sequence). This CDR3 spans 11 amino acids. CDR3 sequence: CSAPTEGGQYF. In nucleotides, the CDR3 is TGCAGTGCCCCGACGGAGGGAGGGCAGTACTTC.

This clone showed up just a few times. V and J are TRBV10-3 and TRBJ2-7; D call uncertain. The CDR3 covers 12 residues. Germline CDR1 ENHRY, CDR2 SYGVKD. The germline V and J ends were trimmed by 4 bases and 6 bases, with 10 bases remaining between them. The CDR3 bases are TGTGCCATCAGTGTCCAAGGGTTCGAGCAGTACTTC. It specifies CAISVQGFEQYF.

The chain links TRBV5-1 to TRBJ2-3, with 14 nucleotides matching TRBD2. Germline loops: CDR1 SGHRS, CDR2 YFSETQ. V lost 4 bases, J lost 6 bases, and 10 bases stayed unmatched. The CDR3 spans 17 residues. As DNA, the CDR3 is TGCGCCAGCAGCACCGGGACTAGCGGGGGAATGGGGGATACGCAGTATTTT. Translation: CASSTGTSGGMGDTQYF. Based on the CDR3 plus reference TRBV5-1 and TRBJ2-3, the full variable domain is KAGVTQTPRYLIKTRGQQVTLSCSPISGHRSVSWYQQTPGQGLQFLFEYFSETQRNKGNFPGRFSGRQFSNSRSEMNVSTLELGDSALYLCASSTGTSGGMGDTQYFGPGTRLTVL.

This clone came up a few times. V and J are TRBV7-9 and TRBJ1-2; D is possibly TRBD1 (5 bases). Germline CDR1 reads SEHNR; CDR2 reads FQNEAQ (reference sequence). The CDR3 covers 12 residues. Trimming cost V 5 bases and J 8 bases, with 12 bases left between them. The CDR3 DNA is TGTGCCAGCAGCGCCGGGACGGCCGGCTACACCTTC. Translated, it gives CASSAGTAGYTF.

CDR3: CASSPAAKNIQYF. CDR3 nucleotide sequence: TGTGCCAGCAGCCCCGCGGCCAAAAACATTCAGTACTTC. The rearrangement joins TRBV6-5 to TRBJ2-4, with D uncertain. V shed 6 bases and J shed 1 base, with 7 bases lying between them. This CDR3 contains 13 residues. Per germline, CDR1 MNHEY and CDR2 SVGAGI.

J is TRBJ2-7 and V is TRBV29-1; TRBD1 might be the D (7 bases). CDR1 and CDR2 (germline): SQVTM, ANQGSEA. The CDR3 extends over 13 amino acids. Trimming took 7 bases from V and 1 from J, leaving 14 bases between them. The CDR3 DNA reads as TGCAGCGGAGGAGGGACAGAGTCCTACGAGCAGTACTTC. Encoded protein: CSGGGTESYEQYF.

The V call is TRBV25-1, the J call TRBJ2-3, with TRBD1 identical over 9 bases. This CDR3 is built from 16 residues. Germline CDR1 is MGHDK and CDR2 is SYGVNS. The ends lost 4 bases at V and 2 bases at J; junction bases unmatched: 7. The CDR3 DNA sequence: TGTGCCAGCAGTGGACAAACAGGGGGCCTCACAGATACGCAGTATTTT. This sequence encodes CASSGQTGGLTDTQYF.

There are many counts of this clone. The CDR3: CASSQSGGGTEAFF. The CDR3 nucleotides are TGTGCCAGCAGCCAATCGGGAGGGGGCACTGAAGCTTTCTTT. The J gene is TRBJ1-1, the V gene TRBV16; the D gene is possibly TRBD1 (6 bases). CDR1 KGHSY and CDR2 FQNENV come from the germline V gene. The CDR3 runs to 14 residues. V was shortened by 0 bases and J by 4 bases, with 9 bases between the two germline ends.

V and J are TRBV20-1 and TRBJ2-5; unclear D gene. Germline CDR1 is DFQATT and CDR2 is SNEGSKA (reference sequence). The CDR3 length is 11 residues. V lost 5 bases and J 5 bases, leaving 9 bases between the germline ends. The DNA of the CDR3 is TGCAGTGCTGCCGGACGGGAGACCCAGTACTTC. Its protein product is CSAAGRETQYF.

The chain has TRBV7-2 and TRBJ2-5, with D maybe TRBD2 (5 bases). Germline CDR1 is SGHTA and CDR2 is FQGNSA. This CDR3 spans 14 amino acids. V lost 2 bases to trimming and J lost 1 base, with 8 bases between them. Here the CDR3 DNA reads TGTGCCAGCAGCTTAAGACTATTCCAAGAGACCCAGTACTTC. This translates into CASSLRLFQETQYF. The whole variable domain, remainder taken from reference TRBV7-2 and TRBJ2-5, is GAGVSQSPSNKVTEKGKDVELRCDPISGHTALYWYRQSLGQGLEFLIYFQGNSAPDKSGLPSDRFSAERTGGSVSTLTIQRTQQEDSAVYLCASSLRLFQETQYFGPGTRLLVL.

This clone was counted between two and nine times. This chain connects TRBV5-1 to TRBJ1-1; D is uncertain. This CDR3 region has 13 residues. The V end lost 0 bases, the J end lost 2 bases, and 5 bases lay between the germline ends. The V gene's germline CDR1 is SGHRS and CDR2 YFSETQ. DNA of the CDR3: TGCGCCAGCAGCTTGGCCGAAAACACTGAAGCTTTCTTT. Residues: CASSLAENTEAFF.

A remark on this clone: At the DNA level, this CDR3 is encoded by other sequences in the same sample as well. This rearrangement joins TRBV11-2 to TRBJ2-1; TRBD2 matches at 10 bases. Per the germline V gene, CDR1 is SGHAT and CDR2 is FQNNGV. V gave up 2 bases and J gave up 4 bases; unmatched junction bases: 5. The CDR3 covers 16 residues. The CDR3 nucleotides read TGTGCCAGCAGCTTACGGCTAGCGGGAGTTTACAATGAGCAGTTCTTC. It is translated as CASSLRLAGVYNEQFF.

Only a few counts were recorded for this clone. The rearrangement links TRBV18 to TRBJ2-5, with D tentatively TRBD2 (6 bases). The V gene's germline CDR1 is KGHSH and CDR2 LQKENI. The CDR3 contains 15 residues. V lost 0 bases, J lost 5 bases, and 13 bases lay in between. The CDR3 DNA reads TGTGCCAGCTCACCACCGGCGAGCCGGGGGGAGACCCAGTACTTC. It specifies CASSPPASRGETQYF. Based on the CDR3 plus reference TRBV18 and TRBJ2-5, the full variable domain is NAGVMQNPRHLVRRRGQEARLRCSPMKGHSHVYWYRQLPEEGLKFMVYLQKENIIDESGMPKERFSAEFPKEGPSILRIQQVVRGDSAAYFCASSPPASRGETQYFGPGTRLLVL.

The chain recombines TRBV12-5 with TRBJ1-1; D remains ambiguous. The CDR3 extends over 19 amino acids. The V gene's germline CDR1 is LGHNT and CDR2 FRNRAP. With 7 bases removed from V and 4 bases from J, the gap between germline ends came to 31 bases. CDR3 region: CASAPHLRGIGVALTEAFF. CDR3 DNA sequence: TGTGCTAGTGCTCCTCACCTCCGGGGTATCGGGGTTGCTCTCACTGAAGCTTTCTTT.

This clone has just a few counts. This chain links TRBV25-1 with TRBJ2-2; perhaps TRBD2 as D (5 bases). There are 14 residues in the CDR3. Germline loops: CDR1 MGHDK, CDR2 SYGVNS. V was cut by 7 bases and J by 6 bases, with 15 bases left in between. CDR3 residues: CASTPHGVSGELFF. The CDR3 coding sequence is TGTGCCAGCACTCCTCACGGGGTGTCCGGGGAGCTGTTTTTT. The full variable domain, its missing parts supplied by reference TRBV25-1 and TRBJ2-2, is EADIYQTPRYLVIGTGKKITLECSQTMGHDKMYWYQQDPGMELHLIHYSYGVNSTEKGDLSSESTVSRIRTEHFPLTLESARPSHTSQYLCASTPHGVSGELFFGEGSRLTVL.

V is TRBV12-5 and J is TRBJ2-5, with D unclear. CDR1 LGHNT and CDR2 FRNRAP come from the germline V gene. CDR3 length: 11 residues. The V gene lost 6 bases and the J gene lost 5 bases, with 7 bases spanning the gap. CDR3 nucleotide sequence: TGTGCTAGTGGCCGAGAGGAGACCCAGTACTTC. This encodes CASGREETQYF.